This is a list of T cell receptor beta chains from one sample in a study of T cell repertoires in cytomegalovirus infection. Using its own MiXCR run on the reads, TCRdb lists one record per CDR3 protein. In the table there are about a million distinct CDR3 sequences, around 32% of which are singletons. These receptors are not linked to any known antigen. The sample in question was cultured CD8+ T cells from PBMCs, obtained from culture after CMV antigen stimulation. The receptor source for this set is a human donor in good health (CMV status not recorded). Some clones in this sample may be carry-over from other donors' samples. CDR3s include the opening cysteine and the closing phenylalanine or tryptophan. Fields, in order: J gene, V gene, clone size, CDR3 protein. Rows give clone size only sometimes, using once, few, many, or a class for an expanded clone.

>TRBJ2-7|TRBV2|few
CASRGLADPRGAEQYF
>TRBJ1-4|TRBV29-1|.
CSVAGTGRKLFF
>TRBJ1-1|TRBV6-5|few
CASSYSISSVNTEAFF
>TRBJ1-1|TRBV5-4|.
CASSPYQAEAFF
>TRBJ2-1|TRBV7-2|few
CASSSLLGTSVEQFF
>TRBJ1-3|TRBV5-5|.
CASSLARGLGNTIYF
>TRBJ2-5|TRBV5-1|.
CASSRTDSPETQYF
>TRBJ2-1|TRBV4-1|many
CASSQGYRTAGNEQFF
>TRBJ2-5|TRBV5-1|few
CASRDNVGTQYF
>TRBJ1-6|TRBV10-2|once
CASSENRIPLHF
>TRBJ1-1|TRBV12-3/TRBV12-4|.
CASSFIEVGTEAFF
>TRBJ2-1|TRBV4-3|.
CASSQDNSYNEQFF
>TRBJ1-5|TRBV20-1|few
CSARHGQGHQPQHF
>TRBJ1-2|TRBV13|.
CASSSGQGAHGYTF
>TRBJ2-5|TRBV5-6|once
CASSGTSGGPRTQYF
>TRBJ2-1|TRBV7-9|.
CASSLGSSGMFF
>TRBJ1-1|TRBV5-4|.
CASSPIELWGTEAFF
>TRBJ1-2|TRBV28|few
CASSLPEAQGVGGYTF
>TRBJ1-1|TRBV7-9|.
CASSFRPQTGEFEAFF
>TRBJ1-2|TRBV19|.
CASSSGGATGYTF
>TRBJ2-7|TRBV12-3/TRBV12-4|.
CASPHRDRGIYEQYF
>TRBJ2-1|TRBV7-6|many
CASSLRADASPYNEQFF
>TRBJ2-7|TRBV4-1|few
CASSQSGLAGGIFYEQYF
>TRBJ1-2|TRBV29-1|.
CSVERGDGYTF
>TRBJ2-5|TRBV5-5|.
CASSNLGNPEETQYF
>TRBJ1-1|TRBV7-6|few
CASSPRDSLEAFF
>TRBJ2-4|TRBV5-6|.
CASSRQGTGLGNIQYF
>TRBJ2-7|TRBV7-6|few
CASSLAPGNEQYF
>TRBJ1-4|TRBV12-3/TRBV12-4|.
CASSFFPGFRRTSPYATNEKLFF
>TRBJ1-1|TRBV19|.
CASSSQADYTEAFF
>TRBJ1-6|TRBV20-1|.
CSPLFRDSSSYNSPLHF
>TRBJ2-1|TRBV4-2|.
CASSHPNDEQFF
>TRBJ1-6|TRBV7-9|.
CASSLKIGDSPLHF
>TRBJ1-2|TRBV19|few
CASMGYGYTF
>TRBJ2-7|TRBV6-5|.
CASRLAGGRYEQYF
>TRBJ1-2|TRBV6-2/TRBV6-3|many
CASSYPSGYTF
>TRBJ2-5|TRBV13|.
CASSLRGPAVGTQYF
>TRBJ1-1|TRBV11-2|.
CASSNPRTGRNTKAFF
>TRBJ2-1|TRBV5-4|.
CASTQTGYNEQFF
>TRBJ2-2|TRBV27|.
CASSTAKELFF
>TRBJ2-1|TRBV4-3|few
CASSQEENNYNEQFF
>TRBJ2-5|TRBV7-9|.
CASSFPSSETQYF
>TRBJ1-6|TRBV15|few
CATSRETHPRSWNSPLHF
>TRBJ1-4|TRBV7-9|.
CASSYRDPETGSLYEKLFF
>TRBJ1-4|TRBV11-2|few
CASSYREDEKLFF
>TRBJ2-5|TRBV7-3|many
CASSLNAGETQYF
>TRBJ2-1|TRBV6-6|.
CASSLGGQGRWEQFF
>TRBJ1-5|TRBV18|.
CASSPRLYAVRDQPQHF
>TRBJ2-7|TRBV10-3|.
CAISVRTVGDLPYEQYF
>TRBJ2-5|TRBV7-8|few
CASSLTSSSQETQYF
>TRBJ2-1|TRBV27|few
CASSFLAGSSYNEQFF
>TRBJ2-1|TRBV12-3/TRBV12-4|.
CVSSLGGLLAGEYNEQFF
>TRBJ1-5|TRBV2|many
CASTERQNSNQPQHF
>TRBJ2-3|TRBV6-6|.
CASSYSFLDTQYF
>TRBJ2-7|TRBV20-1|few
CSARDGQVAREQYF
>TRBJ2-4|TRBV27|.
CASSPLGGGENIQYF
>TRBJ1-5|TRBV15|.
CATSRDKGSTQPQHF
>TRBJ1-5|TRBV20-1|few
CSARDMIHNADQHF
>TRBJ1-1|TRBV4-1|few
CASSPGGTADPNTEAFF
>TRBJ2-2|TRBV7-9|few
CASSNRDREGTGGLFF